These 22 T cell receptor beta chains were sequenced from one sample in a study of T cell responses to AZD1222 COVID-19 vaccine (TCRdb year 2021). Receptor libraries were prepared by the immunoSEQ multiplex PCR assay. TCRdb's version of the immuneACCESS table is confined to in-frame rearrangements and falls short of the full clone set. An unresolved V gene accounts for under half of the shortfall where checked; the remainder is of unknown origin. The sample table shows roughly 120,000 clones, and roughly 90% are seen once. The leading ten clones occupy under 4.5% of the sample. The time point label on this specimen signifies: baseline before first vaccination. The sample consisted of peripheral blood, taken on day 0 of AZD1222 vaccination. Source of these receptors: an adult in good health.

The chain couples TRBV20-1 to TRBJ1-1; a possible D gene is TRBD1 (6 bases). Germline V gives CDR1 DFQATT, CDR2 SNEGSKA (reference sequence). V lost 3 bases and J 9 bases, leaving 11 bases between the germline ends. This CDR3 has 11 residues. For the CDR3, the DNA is TGCAGTGCTAGGACCGGGACAAAAGCTTTCTTT. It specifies CSARTGTKAFF.

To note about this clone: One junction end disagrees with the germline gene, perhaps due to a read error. The CDR3 DNA sequence: TGCGCCAACAGCTTGGTCCCCGGTTTGACTCAGGTTCACCTCCACTTT. This translates into CANSLVPGLTQVHLHF. The chain uses TRBV5-1 and TRBJ1-6, with unresolved D. Germline CDR1 SGHRS, CDR2 YFSETQ. This CDR3 is 16 amino acids long.

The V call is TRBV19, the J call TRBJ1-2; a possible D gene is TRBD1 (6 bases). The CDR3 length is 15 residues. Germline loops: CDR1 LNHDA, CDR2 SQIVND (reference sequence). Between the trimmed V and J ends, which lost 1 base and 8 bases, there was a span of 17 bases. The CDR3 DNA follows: TGTGCCAGTAGTATAGGCCCCGGGACACAAGTGGGCTACACCTTC. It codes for CASSIGPGTQVGYTF.

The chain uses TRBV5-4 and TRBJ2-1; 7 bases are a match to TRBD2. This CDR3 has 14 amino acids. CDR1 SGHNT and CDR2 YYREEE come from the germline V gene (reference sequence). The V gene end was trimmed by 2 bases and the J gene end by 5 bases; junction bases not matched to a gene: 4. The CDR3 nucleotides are TGTGCCAGCAGCTTTCCTGCGGGGGACAATGAGCAGTTCTTC. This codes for CASSFPAGDNEQFF.

CDR3 sequence (DNA): TGTGCCAGCAGCCCCCAATCGAACACTGAAGCTTTCTTT. This translates into CASSPQSNTEAFF. J is TRBJ1-1 and V is TRBV11-2, with unresolved D. V shed 5 bases and J shed 1 base, with 8 bases lying between them. The CDR3 is 13 amino acids. Germline CDR1 and CDR2: SGHAT and FQNNGV.

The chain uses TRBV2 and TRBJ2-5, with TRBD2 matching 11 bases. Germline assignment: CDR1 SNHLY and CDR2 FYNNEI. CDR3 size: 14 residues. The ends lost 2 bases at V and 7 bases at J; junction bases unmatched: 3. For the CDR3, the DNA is TGTGCCAGCAGTGAAAGTAGCGGGGGGGCGACCCAGTACTTC. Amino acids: CASSESSGGATQYF.

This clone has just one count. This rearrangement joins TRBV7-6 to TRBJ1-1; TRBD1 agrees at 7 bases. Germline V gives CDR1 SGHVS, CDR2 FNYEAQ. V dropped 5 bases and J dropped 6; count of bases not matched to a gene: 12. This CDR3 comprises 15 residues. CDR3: CASSPRQGALSEAFF. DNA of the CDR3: TGTGCCAGCAGCCCCCGACAGGGTGCTTTGTCTGAAGCTTTCTTT.

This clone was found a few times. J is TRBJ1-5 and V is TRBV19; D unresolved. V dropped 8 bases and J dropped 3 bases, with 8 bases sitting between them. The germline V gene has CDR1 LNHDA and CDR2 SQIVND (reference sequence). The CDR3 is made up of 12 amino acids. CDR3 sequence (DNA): TGTGCCAGTCGTAGGGACAATCAGCCCCAGCATTTT. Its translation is CASRRDNQPQHF. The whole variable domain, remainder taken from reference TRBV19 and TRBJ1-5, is DGGITQSPKYLFRKEGQNVTLSCEQNLNHDAMYWYRQDPGQGLRLIYYSQIVNDFQKGDIAEGYSVSREKKESFPLTVTSAQKNPTAFYLCASRRDNQPQHFGDGTRLSIL.

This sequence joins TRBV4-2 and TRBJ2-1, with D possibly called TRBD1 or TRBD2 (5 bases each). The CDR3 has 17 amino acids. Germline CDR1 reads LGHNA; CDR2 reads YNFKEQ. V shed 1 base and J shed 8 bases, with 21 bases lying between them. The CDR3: CASSQVVGTYRHHEQFF. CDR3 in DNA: TGTGCCAGCAGCCAAGTTGTTGGGACCTATCGCCACCATGAGCAGTTCTTC.

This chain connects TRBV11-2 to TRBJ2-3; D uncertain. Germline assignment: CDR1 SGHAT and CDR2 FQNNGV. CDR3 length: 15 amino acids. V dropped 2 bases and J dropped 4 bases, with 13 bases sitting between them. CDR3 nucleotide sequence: TGTGCCAGCAGCTTATTTAAAGGGTTCTCAGATACGCAGTATTTT. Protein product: CASSLFKGFSDTQYF.

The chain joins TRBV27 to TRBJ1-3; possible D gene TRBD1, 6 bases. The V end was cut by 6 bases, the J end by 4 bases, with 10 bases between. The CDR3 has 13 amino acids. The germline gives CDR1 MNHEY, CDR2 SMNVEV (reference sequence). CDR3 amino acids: CASSYRVGNTIYF. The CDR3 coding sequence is TGTGCCAGCAGCTACAGGGTCGGAAACACCATATATTTT.

CDR3: CASSVDLFRANTEAFF. The CDR3 bases are TGTGCCAGCAGCGTAGACTTATTCAGGGCGAACACTGAAGCTTTCTTT. The chain combines TRBV27 with TRBJ1-1, with D possibly matching TRBD1 (5 bases). CDR3 length equals 16 residues. The germline gives CDR1 MNHEY, CDR2 SMNVEV (reference sequence). V dropped 6 bases and J dropped 1 base, with 18 bases sitting between them.

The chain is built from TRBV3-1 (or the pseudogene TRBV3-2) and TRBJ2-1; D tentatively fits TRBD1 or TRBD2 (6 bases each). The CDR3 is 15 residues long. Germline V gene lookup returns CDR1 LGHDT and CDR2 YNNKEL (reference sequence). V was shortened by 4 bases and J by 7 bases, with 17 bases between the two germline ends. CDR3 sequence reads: CASSPRGGRWNEQFF. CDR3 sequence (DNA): TGTGCCAGCAGCCCCAGGGGAGGTCGGTGGAATGAGCAGTTCTTC.

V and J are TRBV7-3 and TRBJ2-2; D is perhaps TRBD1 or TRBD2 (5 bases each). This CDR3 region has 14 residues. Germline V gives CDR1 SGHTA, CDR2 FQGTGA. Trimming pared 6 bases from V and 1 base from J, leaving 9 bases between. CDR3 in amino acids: CASSGTVNTGELFF. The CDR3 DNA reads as TGTGCCAGCAGTGGGACGGTGAACACCGGGGAGCTGTTTTTT.

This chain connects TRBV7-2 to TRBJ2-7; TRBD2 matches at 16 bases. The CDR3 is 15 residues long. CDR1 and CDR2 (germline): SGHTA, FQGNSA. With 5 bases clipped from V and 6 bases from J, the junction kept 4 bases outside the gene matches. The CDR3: CASSPGLAGGGEQYF. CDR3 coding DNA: TGTGCCAGCAGCCCGGGACTAGCGGGGGGGGGCGAGCAGTACTTC.

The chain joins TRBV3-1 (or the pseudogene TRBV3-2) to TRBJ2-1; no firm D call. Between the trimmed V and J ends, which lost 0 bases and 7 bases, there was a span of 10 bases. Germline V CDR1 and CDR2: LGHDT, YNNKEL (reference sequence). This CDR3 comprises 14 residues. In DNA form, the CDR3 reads TGTGCCAGCAGCCAAGAGCAGACTTTTAATGAGCAGTTCTTC. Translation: CASSQEQTFNEQFF.

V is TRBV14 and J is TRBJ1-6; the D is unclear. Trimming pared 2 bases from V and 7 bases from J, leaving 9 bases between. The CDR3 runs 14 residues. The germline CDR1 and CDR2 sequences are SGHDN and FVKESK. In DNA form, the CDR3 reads TGTGCCAGCAGCCAACTGAGAAGGAATTCACCCCTCCACTTT. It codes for CASSQLRRNSPLHF. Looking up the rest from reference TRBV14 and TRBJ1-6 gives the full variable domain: EAGVTQFPSHSVIEKGQTVTLRCDPISGHDNLYWYRRVMGKEIKFLLHFVKESKQDESGMPNNRFLAERTGGTYSTLKVQPAELEDSGVYFCASSQLRRNSPLHFGNGTRLTVT.

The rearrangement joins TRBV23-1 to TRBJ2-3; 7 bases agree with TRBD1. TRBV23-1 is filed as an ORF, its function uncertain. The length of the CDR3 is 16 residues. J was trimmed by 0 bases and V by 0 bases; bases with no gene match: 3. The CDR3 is CASSQSGTASTDTQYF. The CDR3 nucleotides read TGCGCCAGCAGTCAATCCGGGACAGCTAGCACAGATACGCAGTATTTT.

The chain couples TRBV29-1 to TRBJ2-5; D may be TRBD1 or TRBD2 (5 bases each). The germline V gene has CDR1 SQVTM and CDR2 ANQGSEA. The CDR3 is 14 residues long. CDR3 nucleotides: TGCCCCCAGTCGGGGCCCGTTGACCAAGAGACCCAGTACTTC. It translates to CPQSGPVDQETQYF.

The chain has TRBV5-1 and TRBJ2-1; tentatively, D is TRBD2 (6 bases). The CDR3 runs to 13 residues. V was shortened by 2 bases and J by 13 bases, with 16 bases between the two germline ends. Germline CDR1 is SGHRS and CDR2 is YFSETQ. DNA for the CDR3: TGCGCCAGCAGCTTACCCCCGGCGGGACCTCAGTTCTTC. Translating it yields CASSLPPAGPQFF.

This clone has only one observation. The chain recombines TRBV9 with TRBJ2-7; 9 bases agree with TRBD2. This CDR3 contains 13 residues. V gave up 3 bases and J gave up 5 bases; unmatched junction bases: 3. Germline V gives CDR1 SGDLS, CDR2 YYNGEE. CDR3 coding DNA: TGTGCCAGCAGCGGACTAGCGGTCAACGAGCAGTACTTC. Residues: CASSGLAVNEQYF.

CDR3 DNA sequence: TGCGCCAGCAGCCAACAGGGGCTAAGTAGTCAGCCCCAGCATTTT. Protein sequence: CASSQQGLSSQPQHF. The chain recombines TRBV5-1 with TRBJ1-5, with 7 positions matching TRBD1. This CDR3 is built from 15 residues. The germline CDR1 and CDR2 sequences are SGHRS and YFSETQ. V lost 4 bases and J lost 6; bases outside the gene matches: 10.